One and the same sample provided the 7 T cell receptor beta chains below, sequenced in a study of blood T cell repertoires in COVID-19. Data came from immunoSEQ multiplex PCR; TCRdb stores just in-frame clones and leaves some out. The profile shows about 300,000 clones, over 80% of them singletons. The material sequenced was peripheral blood. Source of these receptors: a woman in her 40s who had recovered from COVID-19.

A few counts support this clone. The CDR3 here is CAWSPGAWQPQHF. CDR3 sequence (DNA): TGTGCCTGGAGTCCAGGTGCCTGGCAGCCCCAGCATTTT. The chain carries TRBV30 and TRBJ1-5; the D is unclear. Germline CDR1 and CDR2: GTSNPN and SVGIG (reference sequence). This CDR3 is 13 amino acids long. Trimming left V 2 bases short and J 7 bases short, with 12 bases between.

The chain recombines TRBV2 with TRBJ1-1; D ambiguous. This CDR3 spans 11 amino acids. The V gene's germline CDR1 is SNHLY and CDR2 FYNNEI. Trimming cost V 9 bases and J 6 bases, with 11 bases left between them. The CDR3 DNA follows: TGTGCCAGAGCATTTGGTGCTGAAGCTTTCTTT. This encodes CARAFGAEAFF.

The chain uses TRBV19 and TRBJ2-3; D is possibly TRBD2 (6 bases). Germline V lookup: CDR1 LNHDA, CDR2 SQIVND (reference sequence). The CDR3 has 14 residues. The V and J ends lost 6 bases and 2 bases respectively, with 12 bases between them. The CDR3 nucleotides read TGTGCCAGTAGGCTAGCGACCAACACAGATACGCAGTATTTT. Its protein is CASRLATNTDTQYF.

This rearrangement joins TRBV12-3 or TRBV12-4 to TRBJ1-1, with D perhaps TRBD1 (6 bases). V lost 3 bases, J lost 1 base, and 6 bases lay in between. This CDR3 has 13 residues. The CDR3 bases are TGTGCCAGCAGTTTCAGGGGGAACACTGAAGCTTTCTTT. Residues: CASSFRGNTEAFF.

This chain connects TRBV5-1 to TRBJ2-6; a possible D gene is TRBD1 (5 bases). The CDR3 covers 16 residues. Germline V gives CDR1 SGHRS, CDR2 YFSETQ. Trimming shortened V by 2 bases and J by 1 base, and 10 bases separated the two germline ends. CDR3 amino acids: CASSFSGKSGANVLTF. CDR3 sequence (DNA): TGCGCCAGCAGCTTCTCAGGGAAGTCTGGGGCCAACGTCCTGACTTTC. Together with reference TRBV5-1 and TRBJ2-6, the CDR3 gives the full variable domain: KAGVTQTPRYLIKTRGQQVTLSCSPISGHRSVSWYQQTPGQGLQFLFEYFSETQRNKGNFPGRFSGRQFSNSRSEMNVSTLELGDSALYLCASSFSGKSGANVLTFGAGSRLTVL.

This chain connects TRBV20-1 to TRBJ1-1; 8 bases agree with TRBD1. The CDR3 length is 15 residues. The germline V gene encodes CDR1 DFQATT and CDR2 SNEGSKA (reference sequence). J was trimmed by 1 base and V by 3 bases; bases with no gene match: 7. In DNA, the CDR3 is TGCAGTGCTAGTAGGTCTGACAGGGGGAACACTGAAGCTTTCTTT. Translating gives CSASRSDRGNTEAFF.

The chain combines TRBV9 with TRBJ1-1; TRBD1 is a possible D gene (6 bases). V lost 4 bases to trimming and J lost 4 bases, with 20 bases between them. Germline V lookup: CDR1 SGDLS, CDR2 YYNGEE. The CDR3 consists of 16 residues. The CDR3 reads CASSPLQGPGVTEAFF. As DNA, the CDR3 is TGTGCCAGCAGCCCCTTACAGGGACCAGGAGTCACTGAAGCTTTCTTT.